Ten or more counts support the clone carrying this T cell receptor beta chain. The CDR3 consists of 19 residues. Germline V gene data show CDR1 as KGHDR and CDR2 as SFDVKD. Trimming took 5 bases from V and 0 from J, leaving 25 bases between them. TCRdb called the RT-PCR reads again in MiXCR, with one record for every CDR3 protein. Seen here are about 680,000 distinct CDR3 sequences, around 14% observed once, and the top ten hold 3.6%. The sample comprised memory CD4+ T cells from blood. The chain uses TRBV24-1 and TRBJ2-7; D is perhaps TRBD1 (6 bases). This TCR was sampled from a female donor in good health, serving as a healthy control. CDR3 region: CATSAQPGHYLLSSYEQYF. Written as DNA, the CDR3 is TGTGCCACCAGTGCCCAACCGGGACACTACTTATTGTCCTCCTACGAGCAGTACTTC.